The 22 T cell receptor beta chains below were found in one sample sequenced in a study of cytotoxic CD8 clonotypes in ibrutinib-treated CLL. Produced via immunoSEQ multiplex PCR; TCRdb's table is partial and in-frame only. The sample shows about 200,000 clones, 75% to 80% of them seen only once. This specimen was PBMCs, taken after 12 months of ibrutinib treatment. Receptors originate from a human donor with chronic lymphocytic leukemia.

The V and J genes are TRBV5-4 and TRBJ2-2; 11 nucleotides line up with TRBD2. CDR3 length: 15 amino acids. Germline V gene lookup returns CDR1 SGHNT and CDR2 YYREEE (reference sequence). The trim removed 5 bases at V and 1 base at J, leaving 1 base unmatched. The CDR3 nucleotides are TGTGCCAGCAGACTAGCGGGAGAGAACACCGGGGAGCTGTTTTTT. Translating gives CASRLAGENTGELFF.

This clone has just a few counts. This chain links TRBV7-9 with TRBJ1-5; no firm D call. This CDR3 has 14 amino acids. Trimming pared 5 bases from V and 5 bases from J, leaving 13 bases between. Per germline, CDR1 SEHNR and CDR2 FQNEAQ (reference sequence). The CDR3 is CASSPDLLDQPQHF. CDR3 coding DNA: TGTGCCAGCAGCCCGGACCTTCTGGATCAGCCCCAGCATTTT.

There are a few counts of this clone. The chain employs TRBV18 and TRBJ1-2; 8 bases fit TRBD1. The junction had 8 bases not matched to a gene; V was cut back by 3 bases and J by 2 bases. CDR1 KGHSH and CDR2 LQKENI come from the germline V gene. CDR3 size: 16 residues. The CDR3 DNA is TGTGCCAGCTCACCCCCCGGAGACAGGGGAAACTATGGCTACACCTTC. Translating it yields CASSPPGDRGNYGYTF.

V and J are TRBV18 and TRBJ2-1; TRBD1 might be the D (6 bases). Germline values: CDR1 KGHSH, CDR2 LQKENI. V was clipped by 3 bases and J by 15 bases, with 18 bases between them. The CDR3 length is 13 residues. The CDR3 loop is CASSPNHTGSPFF. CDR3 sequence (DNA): TGTGCCAGCTCACCGAATCACACAGGGAGTCCGTTCTTC.

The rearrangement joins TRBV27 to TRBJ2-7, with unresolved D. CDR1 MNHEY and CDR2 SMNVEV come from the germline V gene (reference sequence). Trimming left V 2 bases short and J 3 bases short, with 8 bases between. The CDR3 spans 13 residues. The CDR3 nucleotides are TGTGCCAGCAGTTTAAGGGCAAACTACGAGCAGTACTTC. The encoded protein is CASSLRANYEQYF.

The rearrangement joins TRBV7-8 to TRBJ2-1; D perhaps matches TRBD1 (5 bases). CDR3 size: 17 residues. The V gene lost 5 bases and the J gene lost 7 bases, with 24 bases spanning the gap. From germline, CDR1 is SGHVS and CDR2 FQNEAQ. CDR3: CASSTNRFKRRTNEQFF. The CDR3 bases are TGTGCCAGCAGCACTAACCGCTTTAAGAGAAGGACAAATGAGCAGTTCTTC.

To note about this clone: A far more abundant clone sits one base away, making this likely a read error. The CDR3 DNA sequence: TGTGCCAGCAGTGGACTAGCGGGGGGCACAGATACGCAGTATTTT. Translation gives CASSGLAGGTDTQYF. This chain joins TRBV6-1 and TRBJ2-3; 12 positions match TRBD2. CDR1 MNHNS and CDR2 SASEGT come from the germline V gene. Germline trimming cut 4 bases from V and 1 base from J; bases unmatched to any gene: 0. The CDR3 has 15 amino acids.

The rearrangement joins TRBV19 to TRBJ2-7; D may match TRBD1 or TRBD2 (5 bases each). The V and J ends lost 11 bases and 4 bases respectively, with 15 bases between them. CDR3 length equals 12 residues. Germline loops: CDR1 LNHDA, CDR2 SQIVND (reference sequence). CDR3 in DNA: TGTGCCGTACGGGGCCGAACTTACGAGCAGTACTTC. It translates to CAVRGRTYEQYF.

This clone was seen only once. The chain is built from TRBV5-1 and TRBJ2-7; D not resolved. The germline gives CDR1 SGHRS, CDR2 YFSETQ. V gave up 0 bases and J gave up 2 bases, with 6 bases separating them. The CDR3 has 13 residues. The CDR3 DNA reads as TGCGCCAGCAGCTTGGAGGGCCCCTACGAGCAGTACTTC. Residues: CASSLEGPYEQYF.

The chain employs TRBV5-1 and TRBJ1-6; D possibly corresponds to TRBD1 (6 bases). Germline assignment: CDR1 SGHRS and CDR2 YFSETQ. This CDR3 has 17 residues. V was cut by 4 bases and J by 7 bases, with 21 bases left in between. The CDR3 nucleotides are TGCGCCAGCAGCCCCGAGGTAGGGGGGAGGAAGAATTCACCCCTCCACTTT. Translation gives CASSPEVGGRKNSPLHF.

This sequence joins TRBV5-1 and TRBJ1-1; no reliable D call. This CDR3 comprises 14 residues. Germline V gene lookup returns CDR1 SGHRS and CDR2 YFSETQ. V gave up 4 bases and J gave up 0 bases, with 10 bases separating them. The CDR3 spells CASSLGPVNTEAFF. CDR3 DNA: TGCGCCAGCAGCCTTGGCCCCGTGAACACTGAAGCTTTCTTT.

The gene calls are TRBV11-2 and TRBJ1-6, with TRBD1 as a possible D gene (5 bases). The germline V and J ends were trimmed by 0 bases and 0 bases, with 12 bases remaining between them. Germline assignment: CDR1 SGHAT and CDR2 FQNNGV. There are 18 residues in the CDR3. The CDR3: CASSLEGTHFSYNSPLHF. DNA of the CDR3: TGTGCCAGCAGCTTAGAAGGGACCCACTTCTCCTATAATTCACCCCTCCACTTT.

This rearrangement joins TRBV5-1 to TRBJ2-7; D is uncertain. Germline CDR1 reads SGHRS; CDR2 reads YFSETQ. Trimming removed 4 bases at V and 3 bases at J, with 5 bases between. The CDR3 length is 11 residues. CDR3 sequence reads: CASSTNYEQYF. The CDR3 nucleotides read TGCGCCAGCAGCACCAACTACGAGCAGTACTTC.

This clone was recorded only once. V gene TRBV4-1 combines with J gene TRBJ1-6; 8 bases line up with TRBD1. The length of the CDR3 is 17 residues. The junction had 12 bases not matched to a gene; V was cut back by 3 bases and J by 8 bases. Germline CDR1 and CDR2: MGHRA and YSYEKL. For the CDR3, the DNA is TGCGCCAGCAGCCAGACGGGACAGGTTTTCTCCCATTCACCCCTCCACTTT. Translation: CASSQTGQVFSHSPLHF.

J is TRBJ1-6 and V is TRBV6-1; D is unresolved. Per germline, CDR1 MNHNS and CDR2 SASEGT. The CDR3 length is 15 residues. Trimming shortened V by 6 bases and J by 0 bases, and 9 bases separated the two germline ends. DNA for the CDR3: TGTGCCAGCAGCGCCCCGAGCTCCTATAATTCACCCCTCCACTTT. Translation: CASSAPSSYNSPLHF.

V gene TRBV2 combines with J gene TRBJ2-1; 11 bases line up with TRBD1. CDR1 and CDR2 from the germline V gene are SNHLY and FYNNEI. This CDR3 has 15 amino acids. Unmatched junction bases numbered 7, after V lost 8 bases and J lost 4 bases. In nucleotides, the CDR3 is TGTGCCAGCGGGAGGACAGGGGGCCTGTACAATGAGCAGTTCTTC. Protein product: CASGRTGGLYNEQFF.

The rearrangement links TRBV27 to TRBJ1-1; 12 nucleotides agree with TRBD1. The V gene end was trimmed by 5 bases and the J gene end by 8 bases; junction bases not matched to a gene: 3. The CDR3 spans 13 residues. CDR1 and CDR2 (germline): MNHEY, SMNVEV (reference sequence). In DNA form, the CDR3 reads TGTGCCAGCAGTCTAGGGACAGGGGGCGAAGCTTTCTTT. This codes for CASSLGTGGEAFF.

The CDR3 nucleotides read TGCGCCAGCAGCCAAGATCGGGCGGGAACTTCCTACGAGCAGTACTTC. It codes for CASSQDRAGTSYEQYF. V and J are TRBV4-1 and TRBJ2-7, with D tentatively TRBD2 (6 bases). This CDR3 is built from 16 residues. Germline loops: CDR1 MGHRA, CDR2 YSYEKL. V lost 0 bases to trimming and J lost 1 base, with 13 bases between them.

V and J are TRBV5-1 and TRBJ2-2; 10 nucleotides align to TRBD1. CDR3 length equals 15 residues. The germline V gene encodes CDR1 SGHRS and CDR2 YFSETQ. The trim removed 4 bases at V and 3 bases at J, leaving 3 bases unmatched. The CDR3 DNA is TGCGCCAGCAGCCGACAGGGGGCGGACACCGGGGAGCTGTTTTTT. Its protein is CASSRQGADTGELFF.

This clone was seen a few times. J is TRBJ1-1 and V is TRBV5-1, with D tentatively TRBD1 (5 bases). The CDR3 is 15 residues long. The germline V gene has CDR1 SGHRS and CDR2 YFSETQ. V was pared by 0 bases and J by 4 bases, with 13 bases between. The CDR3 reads CASSLVGGSGTEAFF. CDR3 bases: TGCGCCAGCAGCTTGGTTGGGGGTAGCGGCACTGAAGCTTTCTTT.

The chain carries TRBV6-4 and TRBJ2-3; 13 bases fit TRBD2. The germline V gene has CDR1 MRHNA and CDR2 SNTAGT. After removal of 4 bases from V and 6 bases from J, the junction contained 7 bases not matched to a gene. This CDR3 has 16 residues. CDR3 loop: CASSVSGLAGADTQYF. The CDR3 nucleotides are TGTGCCAGCAGTGTCTCAGGACTAGCGGGGGCGGATACGCAGTATTTT.

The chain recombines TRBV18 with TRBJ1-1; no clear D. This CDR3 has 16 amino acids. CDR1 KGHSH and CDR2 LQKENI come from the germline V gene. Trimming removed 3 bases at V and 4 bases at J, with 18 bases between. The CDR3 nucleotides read TGTGCCAGCTCACCTACCTCCCCTCAGCGTAGCACTGAAGCTTTCTTT. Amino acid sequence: CASSPTSPQRSTEAFF.